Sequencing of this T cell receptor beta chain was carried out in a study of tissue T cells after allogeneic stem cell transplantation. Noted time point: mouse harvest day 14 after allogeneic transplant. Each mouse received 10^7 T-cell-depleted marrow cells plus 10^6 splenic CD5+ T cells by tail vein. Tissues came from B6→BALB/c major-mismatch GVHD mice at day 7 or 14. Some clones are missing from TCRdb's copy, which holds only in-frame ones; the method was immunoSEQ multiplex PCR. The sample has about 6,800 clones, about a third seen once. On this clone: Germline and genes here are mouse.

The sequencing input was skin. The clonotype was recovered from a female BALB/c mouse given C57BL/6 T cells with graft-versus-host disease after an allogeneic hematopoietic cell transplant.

The sequenced CDR3 bases are TGTGCCAGCAGCTTAAACAGACCCAACGAAAGATTATTT. Its translation: CASSLNRPNERLF. The complete CDR3 reads CASSLNRPNERLFF. The V gene is TRBV3, the J gene TRBJ1-4, with D uncertain. The read comes to an end 1 residue before the CDR3 does, leaving the germline J gene to fill in the end. Per germline, CDR1 SNHLY and CDR2 FYNGKV (reference sequence). Trimming took off 2 bases at V and 3 bases at J, with 7 bases between the two ends. CDR3 length: 14 residues.